Following are 25 T cell receptor beta chains from one sample sequenced in a study of T-cell memory formation after mild COVID-19 (dated by TCRdb to the early 2020s). Receptors were amplified or captured by 5' RACE. Sequencing relied on an Illumina NovaSeq 6000. TCRdb reanalyzed the raw reads on its own, using fastp at Q25 for trimming and MiXCR for clone calling, and kept in-frame beta chains. Duplicate CDR3 protein sequences are folded into a single record with the most common DNA and genes. The sample data list about 560,000 distinct CDR3 sequences, and 17% of these were observed just once. Clones ranked in the top ten supply roughly 8.2% of the sample. The specimen was PBMCs or a T cell subset sorted from them (not recorded which). The receptor set was obtained from an adult woman who had mild COVID-19 (a few samples of this study predate the infection). The sample titles of this study are shuffled in the database, so cell type and time point are left out; the donor was told from shared clones.

This clonotype was picked up a small number of times. The rearrangement joins TRBV30 to TRBJ1-2; possible D gene TRBD1, 6 bases. The CDR3 sequence is 12 residues long. V was pared by 3 bases and J by 8 bases, with 13 bases between. Germline V lookup: CDR1 GTSNPN, CDR2 SVGIG (reference sequence). The CDR3 loop is CAWSVGANGYTF. The DNA for the CDR3 is TGTGCCTGGAGCGTGGGGGCCAACGGCTACACCTTC.

The chain couples TRBV24-1 to TRBJ2-4; 8 bases are a match to TRBD1. The germline V gene has CDR1 KGHDR and CDR2 SFDVKD. With V trimmed by 1 base and J by 6 bases, 4 bases remained unmatched. The CDR3 has 15 residues. CDR3 bases: TGTGCCACCAGTGATTTCGGACAGGGATCAAACATTCAGTACTTC. The encoded protein is CATSDFGQGSNIQYF.

The rearrangement links TRBV5-1 to TRBJ1-5; D call uncertain. The CDR3 consists of 14 residues. V was shortened by 1 base and J by 7 bases, with 12 bases between the two germline ends. The germline V gene encodes CDR1 SGHRS and CDR2 YFSETQ. Here the CDR3 reads CASSLKGLDQPQHF. The CDR3 nucleotides are TGCGCCAGCAGCTTGAAAGGTCTCGACCAGCCCCAGCATTTT.

This clonotype occurred many times. The chain recombines TRBV25-1 with TRBJ1-5; D gene ambiguous. Trimming cost V 2 bases and J 9 bases, with 14 bases left between them. The CDR3 loop spans 14 amino acids. Germline V gene data show CDR1 as MGHDK and CDR2 as SYGVNS. This CDR3 reads CASSELESAAPQHF. Written as DNA, the CDR3 is TGTGCCAGCAGTGAACTGGAATCGGCCGCGCCCCAGCATTTT.

CDR3 amino acids: CASHAPGQGIYEQYF. Here the CDR3 DNA reads TGTGCCAGCCATGCCCCGGGACAGGGAATTTACGAGCAGTACTTC. V and J are TRBV12-3 or TRBV12-4 and TRBJ2-7, with 9 bases matching TRBD1. The V gene end was trimmed by 8 bases and the J gene end by 4 bases; junction bases not matched to a gene: 12. This CDR3 contains 15 residues.

Only a few counts were recorded for this clonotype. The chain links TRBV7-3 to TRBJ2-7; TRBD2 might be the D (6 bases). CDR1 is SGHTA and CDR2 is FQGTGA in the germline V gene. V lost 7 bases, J lost 6 bases, and 19 bases lay in between. This CDR3 contains 14 residues. Here the CDR3 reads CASTEGASAGEQYF. In nucleotides, the CDR3 is TGTGCCAGCACCGAAGGAGCTAGCGCGGGCGAGCAGTACTTC.

This chain joins TRBV15 and TRBJ1-1; D unclear. CDR1 and CDR2 (germline): LNHNV, YYDKDF (reference sequence). The CDR3 has 15 residues. The ends were cut back, 3 bases at V and 4 bases at J, with 15 bases in the middle. CDR3 in DNA: TGTGCCACCAGCAGGCGTCCTAATACGGGCACTGAAGCTTTCTTT. Translated, it gives CATSRRPNTGTEAFF.

The chain employs TRBV10-3 and TRBJ1-1, with TRBD1 matching over 7 bases. Per the germline V gene, CDR1 is ENHRY and CDR2 is SYGVKD. The V segment lost 6 bases and the J segment 4 bases; nucleotides outside the gene matches: 8. This CDR3 region has 14 residues. In DNA form, the CDR3 reads TGTGCCATCAGAACCACAGGGGATTCCACTGAAGCTTTCTTT. The encoded protein is CAIRTTGDSTEAFF.

This clonotype occurred a few times. This rearrangement joins TRBV5-1 to TRBJ2-3; 9 bases line up with TRBD1. The CDR3 length is 15 residues. Germline trimming cut 4 bases from V and 5 bases from J; bases unmatched to any gene: 8. Germline values: CDR1 SGHRS, CDR2 YFSETQ. The CDR3 region has the DNA TGCGCCAGCAGCGTAGACAGGGGGTCGGGAGATACGCAGTATTTT. Translation gives CASSVDRGSGDTQYF.

This clonotype appeared a few times. The gene calls are TRBV3-1 and TRBJ2-1, with D perhaps matching TRBD1 (6 bases). The CDR3 length is 17 residues. Trimming pared 0 bases from V and 4 bases from J, leaving 16 bases between. In germline, CDR1 is LGHDT, CDR2 YNNKEL (reference sequence). In DNA, the CDR3 is TGTGCCAGCAGCCAAGATGGAACAGGGCTCGGTTACAATGAGCAGTTCTTC. Residues: CASSQDGTGLGYNEQFF.

The chain joins TRBV4-3 to TRBJ2-3, with no clear D. In germline, CDR1 is LGHNA, CDR2 YSLEER. The V gene lost 1 base and the J gene lost 1 base, with 9 bases spanning the gap. CDR3 length: 15 residues. This CDR3 is CASSQGTLRTDTQYF. CDR3 bases: TGCGCCAGCAGCCAAGGGACCCTACGCACAGATACGCAGTATTTT.

The rearrangement uses TRBV29-1 and TRBJ2-1; D uncertain. Trimming took off 3 bases at V and 0 bases at J, with 6 bases between the two ends. Germline lookup yields CDR1 SQVTM and CDR2 ANQGSEA. The CDR3 has 13 amino acids. Here the CDR3 reads CSVDRSSYNEQFF. The CDR3 DNA follows: TGCAGCGTTGACCGGAGCTCCTACAATGAGCAGTTCTTC.

V is TRBV27 and J is TRBJ2-3, with D maybe TRBD1 (6 bases). V dropped 2 bases and J dropped 6 bases, with 15 bases sitting between them. CDR3 length equals 15 residues. Germline-derived CDR1 and CDR2 are MNHEY and SMNVEV (reference sequence). The CDR3 protein is CASSLGRGNPDTQYF. DNA of the CDR3: TGTGCCAGCAGTTTAGGCAGGGGTAACCCGGATACGCAGTATTTT.

The gene calls are TRBV2 and TRBJ2-3; 7 bases align to TRBD1. The CDR3 sequence is 12 residues long. Per the germline V gene, CDR1 is SNHLY and CDR2 is FYNNEI. J was trimmed by 7 bases and V by 5 bases; bases with no gene match: 3. This CDR3 reads CASSTGVNTQYF. The CDR3 bases are TGTGCCAGCAGTACAGGGGTGAATACGCAGTATTTT.

This clonotype was detected only a few times. The V and J genes are TRBV5-4 and TRBJ2-3, with TRBD2 identical over 9 bases. Germline V gene sequence: CDR1 SGHNT, CDR2 YYREEE (reference sequence). V dropped 5 bases and J dropped 7; count of bases not matched to a gene: 11. CDR3 size: 15 residues. The CDR3 reads CASSPSGGRLHTQYF. Here the CDR3 DNA reads TGTGCCAGCAGTCCGAGCGGGGGGCGGCTACATACGCAGTATTTT.

This clonotype was counted a few times. This rearrangement joins TRBV7-9 to TRBJ2-7; TRBD2 aligns across 7 bases. There are 15 residues in the CDR3. Germline V gives CDR1 SEHNR, CDR2 FQNEAQ (reference sequence). The trim removed 0 bases at V and 2 bases at J, leaving 4 bases unmatched. The CDR3 loop is CASSLAPSGAYEQYF. The CDR3, as DNA: TGTGCCAGCAGCTTAGCGCCTAGCGGCGCCTACGAGCAGTACTTC.

This clonotype was observed once. The chain links TRBV18 to TRBJ2-2; D is unresolved. The V gene's germline CDR1 is KGHSH and CDR2 LQKENI. The CDR3 covers 15 residues. V shed 5 bases and J shed 2 bases, with 12 bases lying between them. Written as DNA, the CDR3 is TGTGCCAGCTCAATCATCCAGCGAAACACCGGGGAGCTGTTTTTT. Residues: CASSIIQRNTGELFF.

This clonotype has more than one count but fewer than ten. V is TRBV20-1 and J is TRBJ1-2; TRBD1 aligns across 8 bases. The V gene end was trimmed by 6 bases and the J gene end by 2 bases; junction bases not matched to a gene: 11. This CDR3 has 15 amino acids. The V gene's germline CDR1 is DFQATT and CDR2 SNEGSKA (reference sequence). CDR3 nucleotides: TGCAGTGCCGATAAGACAGGGGAAGTAAACTATGGCTACACCTTC. It translates to CSADKTGEVNYGYTF.

This clonotype was found a few times. The chain is built from TRBV4-3 and TRBJ2-1; 10 nucleotides agree with TRBD2. The V segment lost 3 bases and the J segment 4 bases; nucleotides outside the gene matches: 9. Looked up from germline, CDR1 is LGHNA and CDR2 is YSLEER. The CDR3 is made up of 17 amino acids. The CDR3 bases are TGCGCCAGCAGCCAGGGGGGAGCGGGAGGGGATTACAATGAGCAGTTCTTC. It specifies CASSQGGAGGDYNEQFF.

This clonotype was recorded a few times. The chain employs TRBV6-5 and TRBJ2-5, with TRBD2 as a possible D gene (6 bases). The CDR3 spans 12 residues. The V gene's germline CDR1 is MNHEY and CDR2 SVGAGI. V was cut by 4 bases and J by 7 bases, with 10 bases left in between. This CDR3 reads CASSSVGGTQYF. The CDR3 DNA reads as TGTGCCAGCAGTTCCGTGGGAGGGACCCAGTACTTC.

In its sample, this clonotype was seen a few times. The gene calls are TRBV5-1 and TRBJ2-1; 10 bases are shared with TRBD1. Germline-derived CDR1 and CDR2 are SGHRS and YFSETQ. CDR3 length: 15 residues. Trimming at V came to 5 bases and at J to 4 bases, leaving 6 bases not matched to a gene. Written as DNA, the CDR3 is TGCGCCAGCAGATCCGGGACAGGGGAATACAATGAGCAGTTCTTC. Its protein product is CASRSGTGEYNEQFF. The variable domain in full, with the rest retrieved from reference TRBV5-1 and TRBJ2-1, is KAGVTQTPRYLIKTRGQQVTLSCSPISGHRSVSWYQQTPGQGLQFLFEYFSETQRNKGNFPGRFSGRQFSNSRSEMNVSTLELGDSALYLCASRSGTGEYNEQFFGPGTRLTVL.

This clonotype was counted ten times or more. The genes are TRBV27 and TRBJ1-4, with 7 bases that match TRBD1. Germline CDR1 and CDR2: MNHEY and SMNVEV (reference sequence). V shed 0 bases and J 14 bases; nucleotides not matched to a gene: 9. The CDR3 runs 14 residues. CDR3 residues: CASSLSRDTGVLFF. For the CDR3, the DNA is TGTGCCAGCAGTTTATCGAGGGATACAGGGGTGCTGTTTTTT.

V gene TRBV6-5 combines with J gene TRBJ2-3; D not resolved. The germline V and J ends were trimmed by 2 bases and 5 bases, with 11 bases remaining between them. The CDR3 runs to 14 residues. Germline loops: CDR1 MNHEY, CDR2 SVGAGI. CDR3 in DNA: TGTGCCAGCAGTTACGCGTCCCCCGAAGATACGCAGTATTTT. Amino acid sequence: CASSYASPEDTQYF.

This clonotype was seen a few times. The chain uses TRBV12-3 or TRBV12-4 and TRBJ2-2, with D unresolved. The CDR3 contains 14 residues. Between the trimmed V and J ends, which lost 7 bases and 4 bases, there was a span of 13 bases. In DNA, the CDR3 is TGTGCCAGCAAGGGTCGGGCGGCCACCGGGGAGCTGTTTTTT. Translating gives CASKGRAATGELFF.

This clonotype appeared a few times. The chain combines TRBV2 with TRBJ2-3; TRBD1 aligns across 7 bases. After removal of 7 bases from V and 7 bases from J, the junction contained 20 bases not matched to a gene. Germline CDR1 SNHLY, CDR2 FYNNEI. CDR3 length: 17 amino acids. This CDR3 reads CASNQGPDRFRINTQYF. The CDR3, as DNA: TGTGCCAGCAACCAAGGCCCGGACAGGTTTCGCATAAATACGCAGTATTTT.